These T cell receptor beta chains were read from a single sample in a study of cytomegalovirus exposure and HLA in healthy donors. The table came from immunoSEQ multiplex PCR; TCRdb's copy has only in-frame clones and leaves some out. The sample records over 150,000 clones, more than 60% being singletons. Sequencing was carried out using PBMCs. The source is a male donor in good health and CMV-seronegative. CDR3s include the opening cysteine and the closing phenylalanine or tryptophan. D genes are given only for firm matches. Only part of the rows carry a size: once, few, many, or a class if the clone is expanded.

TRBJ2-3 | TRBD1 | TRBV6-1 | - | CASSVRDRGLDTQYF | TGTGCCAGCAGTGTCCGGGACAGGGGGCTGGATACGCAGTATTTT
TRBJ2-3 | - | TRBV4-2 | - | CASSTRGVSSTDTQYF | TGTGCCAGCAGCACCCGCGGGGTTTCTAGCACAGATACGCAGTATTTT
TRBJ1-4 | - | TRBV5-6 | - | CASSSDTWEKLFF | TGTGCCAGCAGCTCAGACACTTGGGAAAAACTGTTTTTT
TRBJ1-5 | TRBD1 | TRBV9 | - | CASSVWTGPRPQHF | TGTGCCAGCAGCGTGTGGACAGGGCCCCGGCCCCAGCATTTT
TRBJ1-3 | - | TRBV5-5 | - | CASRLRSSGNTIYF | TGTGCCAGCAGACTGCGGAGCTCTGGAAACACCATATATTTT
TRBJ2-1 | TRBD2 | TRBV14 | - | CASSQVGGNNEQFF | TGTGCCAGCAGCCAAGTCGGGGGGAACAATGAGCAGTTCTTC
TRBJ2-7 | - | TRBV4-2 | - | CASSLNGGALNEQYF | TGTGCCAGCAGCCTAAACGGCGGGGCGTTGAACGAGCAGTACTTC
TRBJ2-7 | TRBD2 | TRBV2 | once | CASDLSGISGSYEQYF | TGTGCCAGCGACCTTTCGGGTATTAGCGGGAGCTACGAGCAGTACTTC
TRBJ1-2 | - | TRBV5-1 | - | CASREAGDYGYTF | TGCGCCAGCAGAGAAGCCGGAGACTATGGCTACACCTTC
TRBJ2-5 | TRBD2 | TRBV5-1 | - | CSGRGGRETQYF | TGCTCGGGGCGGGGGGGCCGGGAGACCCAGTACTTC
TRBJ1-6 | - | TRBV5-5 | once | CASSTRVLNNSPLHF | TGTGCCAGCAGCACCAGGGTTTTAAATAATTCACCCCTCCACTTT
TRBJ1-5 | - | TRBV18 | - | CASSVRGRDDQPQHF | TGTGCCAGCTCAGTCAGGGGAAGGGATGATCAGCCCCAGCATTTT
TRBJ2-6 | - | TRBV2 | - | CASSRGGGANVLTF | TGTGCCAGCAGCCGAGGAGGTGGGGCCAACGTCCTGACTTTC
TRBJ1-1 | - | TRBV6-1 | few | CASSVMNTEAFF | TGTGCCAGCAGTGTAATGAACACTGAAGCTTTCTTT
TRBJ2-1 | - | TRBV19 | - | CASSRQSSGVSSYNEQFF | TGTGCCAGTAGTCGTCAGAGTAGCGGCGTGAGCTCCTACAATGAGCAGTTCTTC
TRBJ2-7 | TRBD2 | TRBV7-2 | - | CASSRWGGAGEQYF | TGTGCCAGCAGCCGTTGGGGAGGGGCGGGGGAGCAGTACTTC
TRBJ2-1 | TRBD2 | TRBV7-8 | - | CASSPWTSGLIRRNEQFF | TGTGCCAGCAGCCCTTGGACTAGCGGGCTAATACGGCGAAATGAGCAGTTCTTC
TRBJ2-2 | - | TRBV5-1 | - | CASSFMGADGELFF | TGCGCCAGCAGCTTTATGGGGGCGGACGGGGAGCTGTTTTTT
TRBJ2-7 | - | TRBV11-1 | few | CASSLSPGWRDSYEQYF | TGTGCCAGCAGCTTAAGTCCTGGGTGGCGGGACTCCTACGAGCAGTACTTC
TRBJ1-1 | - | TRBV28 | - | CASSEPGGENTEAFF | TGTGCCAGCAGTGAACCCGGGGGAGAGAACACTGAAGCTTTCTTT
TRBJ2-7 | - | TRBV7-8 | - | CASSGKGKGNEQYF | TGTGCCAGCAGCGGAAAGGGGAAGGGGAACGAGCAGTACTTC
TRBJ1-1 | - | TRBV2 | - | CASRDMNTEAFF | TGTGCCAGCAGGGACATGAACACTGAAGCTTTCTTT